The rows below give T cell receptor beta chains drawn from one sample of a study of Graves' ophthalmopathy and Graves' hyperthyroidism. TCRdb analysed the multiplex PCR reads with MiXCR anew, one entry per CDR3 protein. The sample holds a few hundred thousand distinct CDR3 sequences, about 18% seen once. The sample was peripheral blood. These receptor sequences come from an adult woman with stable Graves' hyperthyroidism. Each CDR3 is given without its conserved first and last residue. Fields, in order: V gene, J gene, clone size, CDR3 protein. Expanded clones are given a class, and other clones once, few, many or no size at all.

V gene: TRBV28; J gene: TRBJ2-7; clone size: -; CDR3 protein: AGSSHGTSTYEQY
V gene: TRBV24-1; J gene: TRBJ2-7; clone size: many; CDR3 protein: ATSDLQELGRERGYEQY
V gene: TRBV14; J gene: TRBJ2-7; clone size: many; CDR3 protein: ASSQQGDVGYEQY
V gene: TRBV7-8; J gene: TRBJ1-5; clone size: many; CDR3 protein: ASSPQAGKGPQH
V gene: TRBV6-2/TRBV6-3; J gene: TRBJ2-7; clone size: many; CDR3 protein: ASSYSTDYEQY
V gene: TRBV6-2/TRBV6-3; J gene: TRBJ2-5; clone size: many; CDR3 protein: ASSYFARETQY
V gene: TRBV30; J gene: TRBJ2-2; clone size: few; CDR3 protein: AWRGREDTGELF
V gene: TRBV2; J gene: TRBJ1-5; clone size: many; CDR3 protein: ASSRDREGIQPQH
V gene: TRBV5-1; J gene: TRBJ1-1; clone size: many; CDR3 protein: ASSSNPGLMNTEAF
V gene: TRBV6-1; J gene: TRBJ1-2; clone size: -; CDR3 protein: ASSEATGGEWAYGYT
V gene: TRBV5-5; J gene: TRBJ1-2; clone size: many; CDR3 protein: ASSIQAGTGFGYT
V gene: TRBV6-5; J gene: TRBJ2-7; clone size: many; CDR3 protein: ASSYERRGSYEQY
V gene: TRBV28; J gene: TRBJ2-5; clone size: -; CDR3 protein: ASSLQLQRETQY
V gene: TRBV7-2; J gene: TRBJ1-5; clone size: many; CDR3 protein: ASSFHGSNQPQH
V gene: TRBV6-2/TRBV6-3; J gene: TRBJ2-7; clone size: many; CDR3 protein: ASSAEGYEQY
V gene: TRBV12-3/TRBV12-4; J gene: TRBJ2-5; clone size: many; CDR3 protein: ASSFAGRYQETQY
V gene: TRBV28; J gene: TRBJ1-5; clone size: many; CDR3 protein: ASRRTAYSNQPQH
V gene: TRBV29-1; J gene: TRBJ1-1; clone size: -; CDR3 protein: SVEFWVVGSNTEAF
V gene: TRBV7-9; J gene: TRBJ2-7; clone size: many; CDR3 protein: ASSPRGSYEQY
V gene: TRBV20-1; J gene: TRBJ2-4; clone size: many; CDR3 protein: SATMATSAENIQY
V gene: TRBV6-5; J gene: TRBJ1-2; clone size: many; CDR3 protein: ASSSGVNYGYT
V gene: TRBV10-3; J gene: TRBJ2-7; clone size: many; CDR3 protein: AISGGTETYEQY
V gene: TRBV28; J gene: TRBJ1-6; clone size: many; CDR3 protein: AARGGGNSPLH
V gene: TRBV6-2/TRBV6-3; J gene: TRBJ2-7; clone size: many; CDR3 protein: ASSQVPGTTYEQY
V gene: TRBV6-1; J gene: TRBJ2-2; clone size: many; CDR3 protein: ASTSVAGTGELF
V gene: TRBV14; J gene: TRBJ2-7; clone size: many; CDR3 protein: ASSSTGGANEQY
V gene: TRBV4-1; J gene: TRBJ2-2; clone size: -; CDR3 protein: ASSQGLAVNTGELF
V gene: TRBV6-1; J gene: TRBJ1-5; clone size: many; CDR3 protein: ASSGQDGDQPQH
V gene: TRBV29-1; J gene: TRBJ2-2; clone size: few; CDR3 protein: SVEAENTGELF
V gene: TRBV28; J gene: TRBJ2-7; clone size: many; CDR3 protein: ASSTSGGDYEQY
V gene: TRBV28; J gene: TRBJ2-7; clone size: many; CDR3 protein: ASVAASYEQY
V gene: TRBV12-3/TRBV12-4; J gene: TRBJ2-5; clone size: many; CDR3 protein: ASRTLAGGQETQY
V gene: TRBV18; J gene: TRBJ2-3; clone size: few; CDR3 protein: ASSPQGGSTDTQY